This T cell receptor (beta chain) came from a study of blood T cell repertoires in COVID-19. Authors' methods: Amplifying reference gene primers gave estimates of nucleated cell counts. Method: immunoSEQ multiplex PCR; TCRdb's copy keeps in-frame clones and lacks some. The DNA was the basis for D and trimming; V, J and clone size are from that table. The sample lists 200,000 to 300,000 clones; under 85% were seen once. Trimming stripped 2 bases from V and 8 bases from J, with 12 bases between. The CDR3 length is 13 residues. This TCR was sampled from a human donor in a cohort sampled during active COVID-19. The sample taken for sequencing was peripheral blood. V is TRBV12-3 or TRBV12-4 and J is TRBJ1-1; no reliable D call. The CDR3: CASSLLSRWEAFF. The CDR3 DNA reads as TGTGCCAGCAGTTTATTGTCCCGGTGGGAAGCTTTCTTT.